These 32 T cell receptor beta chains were sequenced from one sample in a study of OX40 agonist ivuxolimab in advanced cancers. The protocol was immunoSEQ multiplex PCR, while the TCRdb copy is restricted to in-frame clones and leaves out a portion. The repertoire includes around 33,000 clones, over 90% of them detected once, and around 4% sits in the top ten. Sequences were derived from CD4+ or CD8+ T cells sorted from blood, sampled in a trial of the OX40 agonist ivuxolimab. The receptors stem from an adult with an advanced solid tumor such as melanoma, head and neck, liver or kidney cancer.

This rearrangement joins TRBV6-1 to TRBJ2-3; TRBD1 matches at 7 bases. This CDR3 comprises 16 residues. V dropped 3 bases and J dropped 3; count of bases not matched to a gene: 9. Germline values: CDR1 MNHNS, CDR2 SASEGT. CDR3 coding DNA: TGTGCCAGCAGTGAGCCCCGTGACAGGGAAACAGATACGCAGTATTTT. This translates into CASSEPRDRETDTQYF.

The chain links TRBV15 to TRBJ1-5; unclear D gene. This CDR3 has 14 amino acids. Per germline, CDR1 LNHNV and CDR2 YYDKDF (reference sequence). V dropped 0 bases and J dropped 9 bases, with 12 bases sitting between them. The CDR3 DNA is TGTGCCACCAGCAGAGATGAGGGCTGGAGGCCCCAGCATTTT. This translates into CATSRDEGWRPQHF.

The V and J genes are TRBV6-6 and TRBJ1-1; D is uncertain. The CDR3 has 13 residues. In germline, CDR1 is MNHNY, CDR2 SVGAGI (reference sequence). Trimming removed 6 bases from V and 1 base from J, with 9 bases in between. The CDR3 here is CASRALRNTEAFF. The CDR3 nucleotides read TGTGCCAGCAGGGCCCTGAGGAACACTGAAGCTTTCTTT.

This chain links TRBV27 with TRBJ2-1, with 8 bases matching TRBD2. The V gene end was trimmed by 5 bases and the J gene end by 7 bases; junction bases not matched to a gene: 10. Germline V CDR1 and CDR2: MNHEY, SMNVEV (reference sequence). This CDR3 region has 15 residues. For the CDR3, the DNA is TGTGCCAGCAGTCCCCTCGGGGGGGGTGGGAATGAGCAGTTCTTC. It translates to CASSPLGGGGNEQFF.

This clone was detected a few times. The gene calls are TRBV5-1 and TRBJ2-2; 8 nucleotides match TRBD2. V shed 3 bases and J 6 bases; nucleotides not matched to a gene: 7. Germline CDR1 and CDR2: SGHRS and YFSETQ. The CDR3 is made up of 15 amino acids. In nucleotides, the CDR3 is TGCGCCAGCAGCTGGGGACTAGGGGCCGCCGGGGAGCTGTTTTTT. Translating it yields CASSWGLGAAGELFF.

The gene calls are TRBV6-6 and TRBJ2-1; TRBD2 aligns across 7 bases. V shed 2 bases and J 5 bases; nucleotides not matched to a gene: 6. Germline lookup yields CDR1 MNHNY and CDR2 SVGAGI (reference sequence). The CDR3 runs 15 residues. Here the CDR3 DNA reads TGTGCCAGCAGTTACGCCCTAGCGGTTGACAATGAGCAGTTCTTC. Translation: CASSYALAVDNEQFF.

The rearrangement uses TRBV5-1 and TRBJ2-5; 7 bases line up with TRBD2. Trimming took 3 bases from V and 4 from J; bases not matched to a gene: 6. The CDR3 is made up of 14 amino acids. CDR1 and CDR2 from the germline V gene are SGHRS and YFSETQ. CDR3 amino acids: CASSWGGSGETQYF. Here the CDR3 DNA reads TGCGCCAGCAGCTGGGGGGGATCTGGAGAGACCCAGTACTTC.

This clone appeared once. The V and J genes are TRBV6-5 and TRBJ1-5; 8 bases map to TRBD1. CDR3 length: 14 amino acids. Germline V gene data show CDR1 as MNHEY and CDR2 as SVGAGI. The J segment lost 7 bases and the V segment lost 2 bases, leaving 4 bases of the junction unmatched. This chain's CDR3 is CASSYESGGQPQHF. The CDR3, as DNA: TGTGCCAGCAGTTACGAGTCAGGGGGCCAGCCCCAGCATTTT.

V gene TRBV19 combines with J gene TRBJ1-2; D is unclear. This CDR3 has 14 residues. Trimming stripped 4 bases from V and 2 bases from J, with 11 bases between. Per the germline V gene, CDR1 is LNHDA and CDR2 is SQIVND (reference sequence). This CDR3 reads CASSTDPVNYGYTF. CDR3 nucleotides: TGTGCCAGTAGTACAGACCCGGTGAACTATGGCTACACCTTC.

Worth noting for this clone: The junction differs from germline at one of its ends, possibly a read error. This chain joins TRBV28 and TRBJ1-2, with D possibly matching TRBD1 (6 bases). Germline CDR1 and CDR2: MDHEN and SYDVKM. CDR3 length equals 11 residues. CDR3 in amino acids: CASSYRAGYAF. DNA of the CDR3: TGTGCCAGCAGTTACAGGGCTGGCTACGCCTTC.

This clone has only one observation. V gene TRBV7-8 combines with J gene TRBJ1-5; TRBD1 might be the D (6 bases). The V gene's germline CDR1 is SGHVS and CDR2 FQNEAQ. This CDR3 region has 14 residues. V was clipped by 3 bases and J by 5 bases, with 11 bases between them. DNA for the CDR3: TGTGCCAGCAGCTTTGCTGGGGGCGATCAGCCCCAGCATTTT. Protein: CASSFAGGDQPQHF.

This rearrangement joins TRBV18 to TRBJ2-5, with TRBD1 identical over 7 bases. Per the germline V gene, CDR1 is KGHSH and CDR2 is LQKENI. This CDR3 has 17 amino acids. Trimming at V came to 3 bases and at J to 2 bases, leaving 12 bases not matched to a gene. The CDR3 protein is CASSPYRGQEAQETQYF. CDR3 bases: TGTGCCAGCTCACCCTACCGCGGACAGGAGGCTCAAGAGACCCAGTACTTC.

The CDR3 region is CASRQETTQYF. Here the CDR3 DNA reads TGTGCCAGCAGACAGGAAACAACGCAGTATTTT. The V call is TRBV6-5, the J call TRBJ2-3, with D tentatively TRBD1 (5 bases). The germline gives CDR1 MNHEY, CDR2 SVGAGI. V dropped 6 bases and J dropped 9 bases, with 10 bases sitting between them. The CDR3 runs 11 residues.

The rearrangement uses TRBV5-4 and TRBJ2-1; 12 nucleotides agree with TRBD2. This CDR3 is 17 amino acids long. With 2 bases clipped from V and 4 bases from J, the junction kept 7 bases outside the gene matches. Germline values: CDR1 SGHNT, CDR2 YYREEE (reference sequence). CDR3 residues: CASSFPPSGGGYNEQFF. The CDR3 region has the DNA TGTGCCAGCAGCTTCCCACCTAGCGGGGGGGGATACAATGAGCAGTTCTTC.

J is TRBJ2-7 and V is TRBV19; the match to TRBD2 covers 12 bases. With V trimmed by 5 bases and J by 0 bases, 5 bases remained unmatched. CDR1 and CDR2 (germline): LNHDA, SQIVND (reference sequence). This CDR3 comprises 16 residues. In nucleotides, the CDR3 is TGTGCCAGTAGTCTCAGGACTAGCGGGACCTCCTACGAGCAGTACTTC. Residues: CASSLRTSGTSYEQYF.

The chain carries TRBV5-4 and TRBJ2-5; 9 bases are shared with TRBD1. Germline-derived CDR1 and CDR2 are SGHNT and YYREEE (reference sequence). After removal of 4 bases from V and 3 bases from J, the junction contained 10 bases not matched to a gene. The CDR3 consists of 16 residues. Written as DNA, the CDR3 is TGTGCCAGCAGCCGATACCGGGACAGGGAAGAAGAGACCCAGTACTTC. Amino acid sequence: CASSRYRDREEETQYF.

The J gene is TRBJ2-1, the V gene TRBV7-2; no clear D. This CDR3 comprises 13 residues. Deletions cut 5 bases from V and 8 bases from J, with 13 bases between. The germline gives CDR1 SGHTA, CDR2 FQGNSA. CDR3 sequence (DNA): TGTGCCAGCAGCGCCAGGATCAGCCATGAGCAGTTCTTC. Protein product: CASSARISHEQFF.

V and J are TRBV7-3 and TRBJ1-1; the D gene is possibly TRBD1 (6 bases). The germline gives CDR1 SGHTA, CDR2 FQGTGA. V lost 8 bases and J lost 1, with 11 bases in between. There are 13 residues in the CDR3. The CDR3 bases are TGTGCCAGCTCCCAAGGGGGGAACACTGAAGCTTTCTTT. This encodes CASSQGGNTEAFF.

V usage is TRBV19 and J usage is TRBJ1-5; 10 bases are shared with TRBD1. The germline V gene has CDR1 LNHDA and CDR2 SQIVND (reference sequence). V was clipped by 5 bases and J by 5 bases; unmatched bases: 9. The CDR3 has 16 residues. CDR3 DNA sequence: TGTGCCAGTAGTTTACTGACAGGGGGCTGGGATCAGCCCCAGCATTTT. Translating gives CASSLLTGGWDQPQHF.

The chain is built from TRBV5-5 and TRBJ2-5; 8 bases agree with TRBD1. The CDR3 consists of 15 residues. Unmatched junction bases numbered 10, after V lost 4 bases and J lost 5 bases. The germline V gene encodes CDR1 SGHKS and CDR2 YYEKEE (reference sequence). The CDR3 loop is CASSPTGAIVETQYF. CDR3 bases: TGTGCCAGCAGCCCGACAGGGGCGATCGTGGAGACCCAGTACTTC.

The V and J genes are TRBV7-2 and TRBJ2-1; 8 bases fit TRBD1. The CDR3 runs to 15 residues. V lost 4 bases, J lost 1 base, and 3 bases stayed unmatched. Looked up from germline, CDR1 is SGHTA and CDR2 is FQGNSA. CDR3 sequence: CASSYRQGSYNEQFF. CDR3 DNA sequence: TGTGCCAGCAGCTACAGACAGGGGTCCTACAATGAGCAGTTCTTC. Filled out from reference TRBV7-2 and TRBJ2-1, the complete variable domain reads GAGVSQSPSNKVTEKGKDVELRCDPISGHTALYWYRQSLGQGLEFLIYFQGNSAPDKSGLPSDRFSAERTGGSVSTLTIQRTQQEDSAVYLCASSYRQGSYNEQFFGPGTRLTVL.

CDR3 in amino acids: CASSSQGTENTGELFF. The CDR3 nucleotides read TGCGCCAGCAGCTCCCAGGGGACAGAGAACACCGGGGAGCTGTTTTTT. The chain joins TRBV5-1 to TRBJ2-2, with 7 positions matching TRBD1. Looked up from germline, CDR1 is SGHRS and CDR2 is YFSETQ. With V trimmed by 3 bases and J by 1 base, 6 bases remained unmatched. The CDR3 runs 16 residues.

The V and J genes are TRBV4-1 and TRBJ2-3; 10 positions match TRBD1. The CDR3 is 17 residues long. Germline V gives CDR1 MGHRA, CDR2 YSYEKL. With V trimmed by 1 base and J by 1 base, 5 bases remained unmatched. CDR3 in DNA: TGCGCCAGCAGCCAAGTGACAGGGGGCTGGGGCACAGATACGCAGTATTTT. It yields the protein CASSQVTGGWGTDTQYF.

In its sample, this clone was seen a few times. V is TRBV7-9 and J is TRBJ2-7; D is perhaps TRBD1 or TRBD2 (5 bases each). The ends were cut back, 4 bases at V and 4 bases at J, with 14 bases in the middle. Germline V gene sequence: CDR1 SEHNR, CDR2 FQNEAQ (reference sequence). The CDR3 runs to 14 residues. The CDR3 is CASSSGTGTYEQYF. In nucleotides, the CDR3 is TGTGCCAGCAGCTCCGGGACGGGAACGTACGAGCAGTACTTC.

This chain uses TRBV28 with TRBJ2-4, with a tentative D call TRBD1 (5 bases). The V gene lost 1 base and the J gene lost 0 bases, with 13 bases spanning the gap. This CDR3 spans 17 amino acids. CDR1 MDHEN and CDR2 SYDVKM come from the germline V gene. CDR3 bases: TGTGCCAGCAGTTTATATCGACAGAATCTAGCCAAAAACATTCAGTACTTC. Translation: CASSLYRQNLAKNIQYF. Based on the CDR3 plus reference TRBV28 and TRBJ2-4, the full variable domain is DVKVTQSSRYLVKRTGEKVFLECVQDMDHENMFWYRQDPGLGLRLIYFSYDVKMKEKGDIPEGYSVSREKKERFSLILESASTNQTSMYLCASSLYRQNLAKNIQYFGAGTRLSVL.

The rearrangement uses TRBV10-2 and TRBJ2-3; the D gene is possibly TRBD2 (6 bases). With 4 bases removed from V and 6 bases from J, the gap between germline ends came to 8 bases. This CDR3 is 12 amino acids long. The germline CDR1 and CDR2 sequences are WSHSY and SAAADI. CDR3 protein: CASSGAGDTQYF. In DNA, the CDR3 is TGCGCCAGCAGTGGGGCGGGGGATACGCAGTATTTT.

The chain joins TRBV16 to TRBJ2-1; D might be TRBD1 (5 bases). V was clipped by 5 bases and J by 8 bases, with 19 bases between them. The V gene's germline CDR1 is KGHSY and CDR2 FQNENV. CDR3 length: 15 residues. CDR3 bases: TGTGCCAGCAGCAAAAGCAACAGGCGCACCGATGAGCAGTTCTTC. Protein product: CASSKSNRRTDEQFF.

The rearrangement uses TRBV29-1 and TRBJ1-4; D may be TRBD1 (6 bases). Trimming pared 7 bases from V and 0 bases from J, leaving 12 bases between. Germline CDR1 is SQVTM and CDR2 is ANQGSEA. The CDR3 has 14 amino acids. The CDR3, as DNA: TGCAGCGCCGGGACAACTGCAACTAATGAAAAACTGTTTTTT. Its protein product is CSAGTTATNEKLFF.

The V call is TRBV10-2, the J call TRBJ1-6; D might be TRBD1 (5 bases). Germline CDR1 is WSHSY and CDR2 is SAAADI. CDR3 length: 13 residues. V gave up 7 bases and J gave up 9 bases, with 13 bases separating them. CDR3 sequence reads: CASIEGRGSPLHF. The DNA of the CDR3 is TGCGCCAGCATCGAGGGGAGGGGTTCACCCCTCCACTTT.

This clone has only one observation. This chain links TRBV30 with TRBJ1-3; D unclear. Trimming stripped 2 bases from V and 10 bases from J, with 9 bases between. Germline CDR1 is GTSNPN and CDR2 is SVGIG (reference sequence). This CDR3 has 11 residues. DNA for the CDR3: TGTGCCTGGAGTACCCCAATTACCATATATTTT. Protein sequence: CAWSTPITIYF.

This rearrangement joins TRBV6-1 to TRBJ1-1, with D tentatively TRBD1 (6 bases). The CDR3 is 14 residues long. Germline V gives CDR1 MNHNS, CDR2 SASEGT. Trimming stripped 1 base from V and 5 bases from J, with 11 bases between. The CDR3 loop is CASSEGQGKTEAFF. The CDR3 DNA reads TGTGCCAGCAGTGAAGGGCAGGGGAAAACTGAAGCTTTCTTT.

The chain uses TRBV28 and TRBJ1-4; D may be TRBD1 (5 bases). Between the trimmed V and J ends, which lost 8 bases and 2 bases, there was a span of 18 bases. Per germline, CDR1 MDHEN and CDR2 SYDVKM. The CDR3 has 16 residues. The CDR3 DNA reads TGTGCCAGCCACTCCGGGGGGTTTTTGACTAATGAAAAACTGTTTTTT. As protein: CASHSGGFLTNEKLFF.